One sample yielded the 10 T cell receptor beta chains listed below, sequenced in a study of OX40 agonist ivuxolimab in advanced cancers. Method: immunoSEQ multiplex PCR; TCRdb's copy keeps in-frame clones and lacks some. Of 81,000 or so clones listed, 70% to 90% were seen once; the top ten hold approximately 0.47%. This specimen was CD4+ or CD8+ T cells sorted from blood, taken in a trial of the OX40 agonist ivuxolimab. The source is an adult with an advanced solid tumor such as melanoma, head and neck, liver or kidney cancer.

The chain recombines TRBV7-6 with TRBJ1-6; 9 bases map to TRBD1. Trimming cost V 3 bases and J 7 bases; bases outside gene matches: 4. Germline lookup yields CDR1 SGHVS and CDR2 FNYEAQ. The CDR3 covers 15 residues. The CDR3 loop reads CASSLGTGPNSPLHF. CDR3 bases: TGTGCCAGCAGCTTGGGGACAGGGCCGAATTCACCCCTCCACTTT.

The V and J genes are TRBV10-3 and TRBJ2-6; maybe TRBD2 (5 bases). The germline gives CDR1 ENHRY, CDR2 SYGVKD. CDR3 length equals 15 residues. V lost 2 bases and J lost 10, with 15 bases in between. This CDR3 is CAISEVGGSVNVLTF. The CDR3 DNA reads TGTGCCATCAGTGAGGTCGGAGGCTCGGTAAACGTCCTGACTTTC.

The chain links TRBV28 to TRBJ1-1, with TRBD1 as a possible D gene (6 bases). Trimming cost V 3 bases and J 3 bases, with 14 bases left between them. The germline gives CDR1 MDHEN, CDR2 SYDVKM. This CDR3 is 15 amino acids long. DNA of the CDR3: TGTGCCAGCAGTTTCGGGGGGCGCGCACACACTGAAGCTTTCTTT. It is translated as CASSFGGRAHTEAFF.

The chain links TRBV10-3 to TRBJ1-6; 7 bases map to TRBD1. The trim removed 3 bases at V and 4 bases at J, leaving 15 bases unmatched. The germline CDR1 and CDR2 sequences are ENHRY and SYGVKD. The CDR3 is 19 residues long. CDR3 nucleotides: TGTGCCATCAGTGATTTTTCGGACAGGACCGACCTTTATAATTCACCCCTCCACTTT. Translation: CAISDFSDRTDLYNSPLHF.

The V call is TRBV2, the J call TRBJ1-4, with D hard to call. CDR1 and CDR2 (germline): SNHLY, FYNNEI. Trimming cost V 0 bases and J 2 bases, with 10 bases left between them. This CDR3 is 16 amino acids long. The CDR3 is CASSEANAGTNEKLFF. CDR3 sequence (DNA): TGTGCCAGCAGTGAAGCCAACGCTGGTACTAATGAAAAACTGTTTTTT.

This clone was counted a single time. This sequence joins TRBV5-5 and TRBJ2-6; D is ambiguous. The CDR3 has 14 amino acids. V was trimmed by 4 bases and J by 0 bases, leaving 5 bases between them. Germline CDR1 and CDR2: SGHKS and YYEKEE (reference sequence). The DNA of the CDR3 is TGTGCCAGCAGCCGGAGCTCTGGGGCCAACGTCCTGACTTTC. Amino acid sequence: CASSRSSGANVLTF.

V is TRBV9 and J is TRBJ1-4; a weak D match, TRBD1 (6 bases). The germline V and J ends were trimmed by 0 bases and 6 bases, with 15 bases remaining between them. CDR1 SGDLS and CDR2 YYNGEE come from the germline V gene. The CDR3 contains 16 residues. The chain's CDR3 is CASSVGGTPKDEKLFF. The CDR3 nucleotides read TGTGCCAGCAGCGTAGGAGGGACACCAAAAGATGAAAAACTGTTTTTT.

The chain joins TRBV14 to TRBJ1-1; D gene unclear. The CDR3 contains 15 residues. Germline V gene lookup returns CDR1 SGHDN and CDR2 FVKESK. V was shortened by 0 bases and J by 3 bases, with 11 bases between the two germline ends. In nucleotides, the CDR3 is TGTGCCAGCAGCCAAGATCCAGGCGGATACACTGAAGCTTTCTTT. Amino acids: CASSQDPGGYTEAFF. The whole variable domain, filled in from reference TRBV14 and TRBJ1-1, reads EAGVTQFPSHSVIEKGQTVTLRCDPISGHDNLYWYRRVMGKEIKFLLHFVKESKQDESGMPNNRFLAERTGGTYSTLKVQPAELEDSGVYFCASSQDPGGYTEAFFGQGTRLTVV.

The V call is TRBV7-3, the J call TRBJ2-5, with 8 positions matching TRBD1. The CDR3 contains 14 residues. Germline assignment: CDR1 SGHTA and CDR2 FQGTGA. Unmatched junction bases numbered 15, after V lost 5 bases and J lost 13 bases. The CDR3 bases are TGTGCCAGCAGCGCGCAACTCGGACAGGGCCCTTGGTACTTC. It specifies CASSAQLGQGPWYF.

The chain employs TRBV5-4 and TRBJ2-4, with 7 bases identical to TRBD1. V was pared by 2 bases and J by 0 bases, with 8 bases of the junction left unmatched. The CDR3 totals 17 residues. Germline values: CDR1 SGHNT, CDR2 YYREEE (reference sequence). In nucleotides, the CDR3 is TGTGCCAGCAGCTTTATGCAGGGGGTTTTAGCCAAAAACATTCAGTACTTC. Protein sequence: CASSFMQGVLAKNIQYF.